Presented here are 28 T cell receptor beta chains from one specimen sequenced in a study of response to subunit inactivated influenza vaccine. MiXCR, applied by TCRdb to the RT-PCR reads, yields one record per CDR3 protein. The table includes about 700,000 distinct CDR3 sequences, approximately 15% detected once. The starting material was PBMCs from blood, obtained less than 15 days before vaccination. The receptors come from a man aged 50-60 years who received an inactivated influenza vaccine.

The gene calls are TRBV3-1 and TRBJ2-6; 8 nucleotides line up with TRBD1. The V gene end was trimmed by 3 bases and the J gene end by 0 bases; junction bases not matched to a gene: 7. Germline CDR1 reads LGHDT; CDR2 reads YNNKEL (reference sequence). There are 18 residues in the CDR3. The CDR3 coding sequence is TGTGCCAGCAGCCACTCGACAGGGGAGCTCTCTGGGGCCAACGTCCTGACTTTC. It is translated as CASSHSTGELSGANVLTF.

The chain uses TRBV12-3 or TRBV12-4 and TRBJ2-4, with 8 nucleotides matching TRBD1. CDR3 length: 14 amino acids. With 5 bases clipped from V and 8 bases from J, the junction kept 8 bases outside the gene matches. CDR3 nucleotides: TGTGCCAGCAGTCTGACAGGGGCTGGGGACATTCAGTACTTC. Its protein product is CASSLTGAGDIQYF.

This chain links TRBV7-9 with TRBJ1-1; maybe TRBD1 (5 bases). In germline, CDR1 is SEHNR, CDR2 FQNEAQ (reference sequence). The germline V and J ends were trimmed by 8 bases and 6 bases, with 10 bases remaining between them. The CDR3 contains 11 residues. The CDR3 loop reads CASGRGAEAFF. In DNA, the CDR3 is TGTGCCAGCGGGCGGGGCGCTGAAGCTTTCTTT.

Remarks on this clonotype: A much more abundant neighbour one base away suggests this may be a read error. The chain is built from TRBV12-3 or TRBV12-4 and TRBJ2-3; 10 bases match TRBD2. The J segment lost 2 bases and the V segment lost 3 bases, leaving 5 bases of the junction unmatched. This CDR3 is 16 amino acids long. CDR3 in amino acids: CASSFLAGDLTDTQYF. Here the CDR3 DNA reads TGTGCCAGCAGTTTTCTAGCGGGGGACCTCACAGATACGCAGTATTTT.

This clonotype has only a few counts. V and J are TRBV27 and TRBJ2-1; D tentatively reads TRBD1 or TRBD2 (5 bases each). This CDR3 region has 10 residues. Trimming left V 10 bases short and J 8 bases short, with 9 bases between. Germline V CDR1 and CDR2: MNHEY, SMNVEV (reference sequence). The CDR3 DNA sequence: TGTGCCACCGGGGCACATGAGCAGTTCTTC. Residues: CATGAHEQFF.

At least ten counts were recorded for this clonotype. The chain is built from TRBV5-5 and TRBJ2-1, with 11 positions matching TRBD2. Germline assignment: CDR1 SGHKS and CDR2 YYEKEE (reference sequence). The CDR3 is made up of 16 amino acids. V lost 4 bases, J lost 5 bases, and 8 bases stayed unmatched. The CDR3 DNA reads as TGTGCCAGCAGCCGGTATACTAGCGGGGGTAACAATGAGCAGTTCTTC. Translated, it gives CASSRYTSGGNNEQFF.

This rearrangement joins TRBV7-2 to TRBJ2-1, with a possible D match to TRBD2 (5 bases). The CDR3 is 12 amino acids. Trimming removed 5 bases at V and 9 bases at J, with 11 bases between. CDR1 and CDR2 from the germline V gene are SGHTA and FQGNSA. This chain's CDR3 is CASSISRGEQFF. Here the CDR3 DNA reads TGTGCCAGCAGCATCTCCCGGGGTGAGCAGTTCTTC.

This clonotype was observed a few times. The chain carries TRBV20-1 and TRBJ2-5, with a weak D call TRBD1 (6 bases). V gave up 7 bases and J gave up 4 bases, with 13 bases separating them. The CDR3 length is 12 residues. From germline, CDR1 is DFQATT and CDR2 SNEGSKA (reference sequence). This CDR3 reads CSVKKGGETQYF. The CDR3 bases are TGCAGTGTAAAAAAAGGGGGAGAGACCCAGTACTTC.

This chain connects TRBV9 to TRBJ1-2; 7 nucleotides agree with TRBD1. Germline loops: CDR1 SGDLS, CDR2 YYNGEE. Germline trimming cut 3 bases from V and 7 bases from J; bases unmatched to any gene: 15. CDR3 length: 16 residues. In DNA form, the CDR3 reads TGTGCCAGCAGCGCAACCCATCAGGGGGGAGTAGGTGGCTACACCTTC. Protein sequence: CASSATHQGGVGGYTF.

Many counts were recorded for this clonotype. The chain is built from TRBV27 and TRBJ1-2; D ambiguous. Germline V CDR1 and CDR2: MNHEY, SMNVEV (reference sequence). Trimming left V 5 bases short and J 1 base short, with 11 bases between. The CDR3 runs to 14 residues. CDR3 nucleotides: TGTGCCAGCAGTCCTAATGGGAATAACTATGGCTACACCTTC. Amino acids: CASSPNGNNYGYTF.

A few counts support this clonotype. V and J are TRBV18 and TRBJ2-7; TRBD1 or TRBD2 may be the D gene (6 bases each). V was shortened by 2 bases and J by 0 bases, with 17 bases between the two germline ends. Germline loops: CDR1 KGHSH, CDR2 LQKENI. There are 17 residues in the CDR3. CDR3 residues: CASSPRLEGTSSYEQYF. The CDR3 DNA reads TGTGCCAGCTCACCAAGATTGGAGGGGACAAGCTCCTACGAGCAGTACTTC.

The CDR3 sequence is CASSPWQGTNIQYF. Written as DNA, the CDR3 is TGTGCCAGCAGTCCCTGGCAGGGGACGAACATTCAGTACTTC. This sequence joins TRBV27 and TRBJ2-4, with D tentatively TRBD1 (6 bases). There are 14 residues in the CDR3. V lost 5 bases and J 7 bases, leaving 15 bases between the germline ends. Germline loops: CDR1 MNHEY, CDR2 SMNVEV (reference sequence).

The V gene is TRBV12-3 or TRBV12-4, the J gene TRBJ2-1; weak D call: TRBD2 (6 bases). This CDR3 has 15 amino acids. V gave up 2 bases and J gave up 9 bases, with 17 bases separating them. CDR3 in amino acids: CASSLSAGSLGEQFF. The CDR3 nucleotides are TGTGCCAGCAGTTTATCGGCGGGATCCCTCGGTGAGCAGTTCTTC.

This clonotype was counted ten times or more. The gene calls are TRBV7-2 and TRBJ2-3; maybe TRBD2 (6 bases). The germline V gene encodes CDR1 SGHTA and CDR2 FQGNSA. This CDR3 contains 16 residues. V was trimmed by 2 bases and J by 2 bases, leaving 14 bases between them. This chain's CDR3 is CASSLWGETFTDTQYF. CDR3 coding DNA: TGTGCCAGCAGCTTATGGGGGGAGACTTTCACAGATACGCAGTATTTT.

Only a few counts were recorded for this clonotype. The DNA of the CDR3 is TGTGCCAGCAGTGTATTTCCCCACGGGGCGAGTGAAAAACTGTTTTTT. Translation gives CASSVFPHGASEKLFF. The chain couples TRBV2 to TRBJ1-4; a possible D gene is TRBD1 (5 bases). The CDR3 is 16 amino acids. V was pared by 4 bases and J by 7 bases, with 19 bases between. In germline, CDR1 is SNHLY, CDR2 FYNNEI. Full variable domain (rest looked up from reference TRBV2 and TRBJ1-4): EPEVTQTPSHQVTQMGQEVILRCVPISNHLYFYWYRQILGQKVEFLVSFYNNEISEKSEIFDDQFSVERPDGSNFTLKIRSTKLEDSAMYFCASSVFPHGASEKLFFGSGTQLSVL.

This chain joins TRBV21-1 and TRBJ2-2. TRBV21-1 is a known pseudogene. This CDR3 is built from 15 residues. CDR3 residues: CASTPGWENTGELFF. CDR3 nucleotide sequence: TGTGCCAGCACCCCGGGGTGGGAGAACACCGGGGAGCTGTTTTTT.

On this clonotype: A read error may produce the germline difference seen at one junction end. The gene calls are TRBV3-1 and TRBJ1-1; D is perhaps TRBD1 (5 bases). Germline values: CDR1 LGHDT, CDR2 YNNKEL (reference sequence). The length of the CDR3 is 15 residues. The CDR3 sequence: CATSPRDLSNTEAFF. For the CDR3, the DNA is TGTGCCACCAGCCCCCGGGACTTAAGCAACACTGAAGCTTTCTTT.

The chain uses TRBV7-2 and TRBJ2-1; 8 bases line up with TRBD2. The germline gives CDR1 SGHTA, CDR2 FQGNSA. Trimming cost V 6 bases and J 2 bases; bases outside gene matches: 3. The CDR3 length is 14 residues. As DNA, the CDR3 is TGTGCCAGCAGGCGGGGGGCCACCTACAATGAGCAGTTCTTC. Protein product: CASRRGATYNEQFF.

J is TRBJ1-1 and V is TRBV27; D call uncertain. The CDR3 is 13 amino acids. Trimming cost V 3 bases and J 4 bases, with 9 bases left between them. Germline V gene data show CDR1 as MNHEY and CDR2 as SMNVEV (reference sequence). CDR3 residues: CASSFEKATEAFF. The CDR3 nucleotides are TGTGCCAGCAGTTTCGAAAAGGCCACTGAAGCTTTCTTT.

The V and J genes are TRBV6-2 or TRBV6-3 and TRBJ1-1, with D possibly being TRBD1 (6 bases). Germline lookup yields CDR1 MNHEY and CDR2 SVGEGT. V lost 8 bases and J lost 6, with 10 bases in between. The CDR3 is made up of 11 amino acids. In nucleotides, the CDR3 is TGTGCCAGCGGGGGGGCCGCTGAAGCTTTCTTT. As protein: CASGGAAEAFF.

This clonotype was counted between two and nine times. The chain recombines TRBV27 with TRBJ1-2; 8 bases are a match to TRBD1. The germline CDR1 and CDR2 sequences are MNHEY and SMNVEV (reference sequence). The CDR3 has 15 residues. The trim removed 3 bases at V and 7 bases at J, leaving 10 bases unmatched. The CDR3 region has the DNA TGTGCCAGCAGTTTTCGGCTAGGACAGGGTTCTGGCTACACCTTC. Protein: CASSFRLGQGSGYTF.

The chain carries TRBV12-5 and TRBJ2-3; a weak D match, TRBD2 (5 bases). CDR1 LGHNT and CDR2 FRNRAP come from the germline V gene. This CDR3 is 14 amino acids long. Deletions cut 3 bases from V and 4 bases from J, with 11 bases between. The CDR3 sequence: CASGFFGRADTQYF. The DNA for the CDR3 is TGTGCTAGTGGTTTCTTTGGGAGAGCAGATACGCAGTATTTT. The full variable domain, with the rest looked up from reference TRBV12-5 and TRBJ2-3, is DARVTQTPRHKVTEMGQEVTMRCQPILGHNTVFWYRQTMMQGLELLAYFRNRAPLDDSGMPKDRFSAEMPDATLATLKIQPSEPRDSAVYFCASGFFGRADTQYFGPGTRLTVL.

This clonotype was counted a few times. V is TRBV6-2 or TRBV6-3 and J is TRBJ2-1; D may be TRBD2 (5 bases). The germline V and J ends were trimmed by 7 bases and 3 bases, with 10 bases remaining between them. The CDR3 loop spans 13 amino acids. In germline, CDR1 is MNHEY, CDR2 SVGEGT. The CDR3 is CASKRPYYNEQFF. CDR3 in DNA: TGTGCCAGCAAGCGGCCCTACTACAATGAGCAGTTCTTC.

Written as DNA, the CDR3 is TGTGCCAGCAGTGTTAACAGGGTCTACGAGCAGTACTTC. This encodes CASSVNRVYEQYF. The V and J genes are TRBV2 and TRBJ2-7; D may be TRBD1 (6 bases). Germline CDR1 SNHLY, CDR2 FYNNEI. Trimming removed 4 bases at V and 3 bases at J, with 10 bases between. CDR3 size: 13 residues.

V and J are TRBV11-2 and TRBJ2-2; 8 bases line up with TRBD2. The ends lost 5 bases at V and 5 bases at J; junction bases unmatched: 7. CDR1 and CDR2 from the germline V gene are SGHAT and FQNNGV. The CDR3 runs to 15 residues. CDR3 DNA sequence: TGTGCCAGCAGCCCCGCCAGCGGGAGAACCGGGGAGCTGTTTTTT. Its translation: CASSPASGRTGELFF.

The CDR3 sequence is CAWGELTGGGTDTQYF. DNA of the CDR3: TGTGCCTGGGGCGAGCTTACGGGGGGGGGCACAGATACGCAGTATTTT. This rearrangement joins TRBV30 to TRBJ2-3; 8 bases are a match to TRBD2. V shed 5 bases, J shed 1 base, and the junction held 11 bases outside the gene matches. Germline-derived CDR1 and CDR2 are GTSNPN and SVGIG (reference sequence). CDR3 size: 16 residues.

The chain has TRBV29-1 and TRBJ2-7; 12 nucleotides align to TRBD2. Trimming removed 4 bases from V and 3 bases from J; junction bases left unmatched: 4. Germline V gives CDR1 SQVTM, CDR2 ANQGSEA. This CDR3 spans 14 amino acids. The CDR3 DNA follows: TGCAGCGTTGCTCTGACTAGCGGGAGCTACGAGCAGTACTTC. Its translation is CSVALTSGSYEQYF.

This clonotype turned up a few times. The chain joins TRBV6-2 or TRBV6-3 to TRBJ1-2, with a tentative D call TRBD1 (5 bases). Trimming took 0 bases from V and 4 from J, leaving 15 bases between them. The CDR3 has 16 residues. Germline CDR1 MNHEY, CDR2 SVGEGT. CDR3 sequence (DNA): TGTGCCAGCAGTTACTCGATCAGGGTGGACGGCTATGGCTACACCTTC. Protein sequence: CASSYSIRVDGYGYTF.